A selection of T cell receptor beta chains follows, all from one sample in a study of early T cells in non-severe SARS-CoV-2 infection. One entry per CDR3 protein results from TCRdb running MiXCR on the 5' RACE reads. The profile covers approximately 89,000 distinct CDR3 sequences, with about an eighth appearing a single time and roughly 3% taken by the ten largest. The sample was whole blood. The receptors here all came from an adult who was a healthcare worker with PCR-confirmed SARS-CoV-2 infection or an uninfected control (not recorded which). CDR3s include the opening cysteine and the closing phenylalanine or tryptophan. The D gene is left open where the match is weak. Size is omitted from some rows. Given values are once, few, many or a class for expanded clones.

cdr3_nt,cdr3_aa,j_call,clone_size,d_call,v_call
TGTGCCAGTAGTGGGGCCAACGGGCCCAATCAGCCCCAGCATTTT,CASSGANGPNQPQHF,TRBJ1-5,few,NA,TRBV19
TGTGCCAGCAGTTCCACCCGGTCCTGGCACGAGCAGTACTTC,CASSSTRSWHEQYF,TRBJ2-7,NA,NA,TRBV13
TGTGCCAGCAGTGGTGATAGCTCCTACAATGAGCAGTTCTTC,CASSGDSSYNEQFF,TRBJ2-1,few,NA,TRBV2
TGCAGCGTGGGGACAGGGCCTAGCAATCAGCCCCAGCATTTT,CSVGTGPSNQPQHF,TRBJ1-5,many,TRBD1,TRBV29-1
TGTGCCAGCAGTGGGGACAGGGGCACGCCCCAGCATTTT,CASSGDRGTPQHF,TRBJ1-5,many,TRBD1,TRBV27
TGTGCCAGCTCCTCCCGTTGGAGCACCTCCTACAATGAGCAGTTCTTC,CASSSRWSTSYNEQFF,TRBJ2-1,NA,NA,TRBV7-9
TGTGCCAGCAGCCCGGGACTAGCGGGTACTGAGCAGTTCTTC,CASSPGLAGTEQFF,TRBJ2-1,many,TRBD2,TRBV7-9
TGTGCCAGCAGCTCCGACAGGCAGCCCCAGCATTTT,CASSSDRQPQHF,TRBJ1-5,NA,NA,TRBV2
TGCGCCAGCAGCTTGGGTTCGGGCATTCAGTACTTC,CASSLGSGIQYF,TRBJ2-4,few,NA,TRBV5-1
TGTGCCAGCAGTCCCACCAGGAAACAGCTGGGTTCTGGGGCCAACGTCCTGACTTTC,CASSPTRKQLGSGANVLTF,TRBJ2-6,few,NA,TRBV6-6
TGTGCCAGCTCACCAGAACTCTTTGAGCAGTTCTTC,CASSPELFEQFF,TRBJ2-1,NA,NA,TRBV18
TGTGCCAGCCGGACAGGGGTCGAGCAGTACTTC,CASRTGVEQYF,TRBJ2-7,many,TRBD1,TRBV6-1
TGCGCCAGCAGCCAAGATGGTGGGACAGGGGCCGAGCAGTACTTC,CASSQDGGTGAEQYF,TRBJ2-7,few,TRBD1,TRBV4-1
TGTGCCAGCTTCGGACTAGCGGGAGAGGGAAGGGTTTACGAGCAGTACTTC,CASFGLAGEGRVYEQYF,TRBJ2-7,NA,TRBD2,TRBV2
TGCAGTGTCAGGGACCAGAGGTCGGTTTCACCCCTCCACTTT,CSVRDQRSVSPLHF,TRBJ1-6,few,NA,TRBV20-1
TGTGCCAGCAGCTTAGGGTCCGGGAACAATAACTATGGCTACACCTTC,CASSLGSGNNNYGYTF,TRBJ1-2,NA,NA,TRBV7-9
TGCGCCAGCGGTAGGGCGGGGTCCCCCTACGAGCAGTACTTC,CASGRAGSPYEQYF,TRBJ2-7,NA,NA,TRBV10-2
TGCAGCGTGCTCCACTCCTACGAGCAGTACTTC,CSVLHSYEQYF,TRBJ2-7,NA,NA,TRBV29-1
TGTGCCAGCAGTTACTCGGGGGACAGTTTCTACGAGCAGTACTTC,CASSYSGDSFYEQYF,TRBJ2-7,NA,TRBD1,TRBV6-5
TGTGCCAGCAGCCAGGGACTAGCTCTCTCCTACGAGCAGTACTTC,CASSQGLALSYEQYF,TRBJ2-7,many,TRBD2,TRBV27
TGTGCCAGCACCCCGGATAGTACGGGGGAGACCCAGTACTTC,CASTPDSTGETQYF,TRBJ2-5,NA,NA,TRBV7-9
TGTGCCAGCAGCTTAGAAGCCGTTAGCAATCAGCCCCAGCATTTT,CASSLEAVSNQPQHF,TRBJ1-5,NA,NA,TRBV7-2
TGTGCCAGCACCAATCCCGGGCGGGGGGACAATGAGCAGTTCTTC,CASTNPGRGDNEQFF,TRBJ2-1,many,TRBD2,TRBV7-9
TGTGCCAGTAGTATCTTGTCGGGACTAGCGGGGACAGATACGCAGTATTTT,CASSILSGLAGTDTQYF,TRBJ2-3,many,TRBD2,TRBV19
TGTGCCAGCAGCCCCGGGACTAGCGGGAGGAGGTACGAGCAGTACTTC,CASSPGTSGRRYEQYF,TRBJ2-7,few,TRBD2,TRBV11-2
TGCAGTGCTAGTGCCTCTGGGGCCAACGTCCTGACTTTC,CSASASGANVLTF,TRBJ2-6,NA,NA,TRBV20-1
TGTGCCAGCAGCCCGACTAGCGGGAAGGCAGATACGCAGTATTTT,CASSPTSGKADTQYF,TRBJ2-3,NA,TRBD2,TRBV6-6